The subject of this entry is one T cell receptor (beta chain). The data were obtained in a study of blood T cells in healthy people across ages. A J-beta primer mix and a sample-barcoded 5' primer were used in a second PCR of about 7 to 12 cycles. TCRdb re-derived calls from the 5' RACE reads in MiXCR, one entry per CDR3 protein. The top ten hold about 21% of the sample, which has fewer than 2 million distinct CDR3 sequences, approximately 40% seen once. Germline loops: CDR1 SGHTA, CDR2 FQGNSA. This CDR3 has 16 residues. The chain uses TRBV7-2 and TRBJ2-4; a possible D gene is TRBD2 (6 bases). The end of the DNA aligns better with TRBJ2-7, so the J call may be wrong. The clonotype comes from a human donor in good health. The sequenced material came from blood. CDR3 bases: TGTGCCAGCAGCTTAGCGTCGAATAGCGGCTCCTACGAGCAGTACTTC. Translated: CASSLASNSGSYEQYF.